The 19 T cell receptor beta chains below all came from one sample that was sequenced in a study of OX40 agonist ivuxolimab in advanced cancers. Sequenced by immunoSEQ multiplex PCR; TCRdb stores in-frame clones only, minus some. The sample records around 80,000 clones, 80% to 90% being singletons. This specimen consisted of CD4+ or CD8+ T cells sorted from blood, obtained in a trial of the OX40 agonist ivuxolimab. The receptor set was obtained from an adult with an advanced solid tumor such as melanoma, head and neck, liver or kidney cancer.

The V call is TRBV9, the J call TRBJ1-2; no reliable D call. Germline CDR1 SGDLS, CDR2 YYNGEE. The CDR3 length is 16 residues. The germline V and J ends were trimmed by 2 bases and 5 bases, with 19 bases remaining between them. The CDR3 coding sequence is TGTGCCAGCAGCGTGGCACCCATCGACCGGTTTTATGGCTACACCTTC. As protein: CASSVAPIDRFYGYTF.

This chain uses TRBV19 with TRBJ2-2, with D perhaps TRBD2 (5 bases). This CDR3 has 15 amino acids. CDR1 and CDR2 (germline): LNHDA, SQIVND (reference sequence). With 7 bases removed from V and 4 bases from J, the gap between germline ends came to 16 bases. The CDR3 DNA reads as TGTGCCAGTAAAAACGATCAAGGAGGCACCGGGGAGCTGTTTTTT. Translation: CASKNDQGGTGELFF.

V and J are TRBV6-1 and TRBJ1-5, with D maybe TRBD1 (5 bases). V was clipped by 6 bases and J by 0 bases, with 12 bases between them. Germline values: CDR1 MNHNS, CDR2 SASEGT. This CDR3 contains 15 residues. This CDR3 reads CASSLSRGSNQPQHF. The CDR3 DNA is TGTGCCAGCAGCCTATCAAGGGGTAGCAATCAGCCCCAGCATTTT.

This clone was counted a single time. Its ends do not fully match the called genes, so a read error is possible. V usage is TRBV2 and J usage is TRBJ2-4; 9 positions agree with TRBD1. CDR1 is SNHLY and CDR2 is FYNNEI in the germline V gene. The CDR3 extends over 12 amino acids. CDR3 sequence (DNA): TGTGCCAGCAGTCCACCCCGGGGACAGGGTATCTTC. Translation gives CASSPPRGQGIF.

The rearrangement joins TRBV7-2 to TRBJ1-4, with a possible D match to TRBD1 (6 bases). The ends were cut back, 5 bases at V and 0 bases at J, with 10 bases in the middle. Germline V gives CDR1 SGHTA, CDR2 FQGNSA. The CDR3 loop spans 15 amino acids. The CDR3 region has the DNA TGTGCCAGCAGCACCAGGGGAACAACTAATGAAAAACTGTTTTTT. This translates into CASSTRGTTNEKLFF.

In regard to this clone: One junction end does not reproduce the germline sequence, and a read error may be involved. The V gene is TRBV5-1, the J gene TRBJ1-1; D gene ambiguous. The germline gives CDR1 SGHRS, CDR2 YFSETQ. This CDR3 region has 17 residues. CDR3 loop: CASSLGVSLRVNSEAFF. DNA for the CDR3: TGCGCCAGCAGCTTGGGAGTGTCCTTGCGGGTGAACTCTGAAGCTTTCTTT.

This clone was observed a single time. The rearrangement links TRBV5-4 to TRBJ1-3, with D uncertain. The CDR3 length is 14 residues. The germline CDR1 and CDR2 sequences are SGHNT and YYREEE (reference sequence). Trimming took off 4 bases at V and 4 bases at J, with 12 bases between the two ends. In nucleotides, the CDR3 is TGTGCCAGCAGCCCAGACACTGGCGGAAACACCATATATTTT. The encoded protein is CASSPDTGGNTIYF.

The chain uses TRBV7-2 and TRBJ1-1; possibly TRBD1 for D (5 bases). The CDR3 loop spans 15 amino acids. CDR1 and CDR2 from the germline V gene are SGHTA and FQGNSA. V shed 5 bases and J shed 1 base, with 14 bases lying between them. As DNA, the CDR3 is TGTGCCAGCAGCCTCTCCGGGACCGAGAACACTGAAGCTTTCTTT. Its translation: CASSLSGTENTEAFF.

The chain uses TRBV5-4 and TRBJ2-1, with TRBD2 matching over 14 bases. Germline CDR1 reads SGHNT; CDR2 reads YYREEE (reference sequence). The CDR3 is 14 amino acids. The junction had 3 bases not matched to a gene; V was cut back by 1 base and J by 12 bases. CDR3 loop: CASSLPGLAGGQFF. Here the CDR3 DNA reads TGTGCCAGCAGCTTGCCTGGACTAGCGGGGGGGCAGTTCTTC.

The V call is TRBV7-9, the J call TRBJ2-6, with 10 bases aligning to TRBD1. Germline V CDR1 and CDR2: SEHNR, FQNEAQ (reference sequence). This CDR3 is built from 18 residues. V lost 4 bases to trimming and J lost 1 base; unmatched junction nucleotides: 7. CDR3 DNA: TGTGCCAGCAGCTCCCGGGACAGGGGAGAATCTGGGGCCAACGTCCTGACTTTC. It encodes CASSSRDRGESGANVLTF.

This chain uses TRBV19 with TRBJ2-2; 10 bases map to TRBD2. Germline V gene sequence: CDR1 LNHDA, CDR2 SQIVND (reference sequence). The ends lost 7 bases at V and 1 base at J; junction bases unmatched: 6. The CDR3 covers 16 residues. Here the CDR3 DNA reads TGTGCCAGTACCTTGTGGACTAGCGGGAACACCGGGGAGCTGTTTTTT. It yields the protein CASTLWTSGNTGELFF.

The chain recombines TRBV2 with TRBJ2-6, with D possibly TRBD2 on 5 matching bases. The V end lost 2 bases, the J end lost 3 bases, and 11 bases lay between the germline ends. Looked up from germline, CDR1 is SNHLY and CDR2 is FYNNEI. This CDR3 contains 16 residues. In DNA, the CDR3 is TGTGCCAGCAGTGAATTGTTGAGGGTTGGGGCCAACGTCCTGACTTTC. This gives the protein CASSELLRVGANVLTF.

This chain connects TRBV30 to TRBJ1-4; TRBD1 matches 7 bases. This CDR3 spans 14 amino acids. The germline V gene encodes CDR1 GTSNPN and CDR2 SVGIG (reference sequence). Trimming at V came to 0 bases and at J to 7 bases, leaving 5 bases not matched to a gene. The CDR3 nucleotides are TGTGCCTGGAGTGTACAGGCAGGGGGTGAAAAACTGTTTTTT. Its protein is CAWSVQAGGEKLFF.

The chain has TRBV27 and TRBJ2-3; D is undetermined. The germline V gene encodes CDR1 MNHEY and CDR2 SMNVEV (reference sequence). The CDR3 has 16 residues. The V end was cut by 5 bases, the J end by 2 bases, with 17 bases between. The DNA of the CDR3 is TGTGCCAGCAGTCCCCAGGTTGTTCCGAACACAGATACGCAGTATTTT. Translated: CASSPQVVPNTDTQYF.

This clone occurred a few times. The chain has TRBV6-4 and TRBJ1-1; 9 nucleotides line up with TRBD1. From germline, CDR1 is MRHNA and CDR2 SNTAGT. The CDR3 is 15 residues long. V lost 6 bases, J lost 4 bases, and 9 bases stayed unmatched. In nucleotides, the CDR3 is TGTGCCAGCAGCGGCTCACAGGGGGCGCGCACTGAAGCTTTCTTT. Translation gives CASSGSQGARTEAFF.

This sequence joins TRBV20-1 and TRBJ1-2; the D gene is possibly TRBD1 (6 bases). This CDR3 is built from 11 residues. Germline V gene data show CDR1 as DFQATT and CDR2 as SNEGSKA (reference sequence). The CDR3 DNA is TGCAGATTACAGGGTATCTATGGCTACACCTTC. Translating gives CRLQGIYGYTF.

This clone was seen only once. V and J are TRBV7-2 and TRBJ1-2; D unresolved. Germline V gene sequence: CDR1 SGHTA, CDR2 FQGNSA. V was shortened by 5 bases and J by 4 bases, with 11 bases between the two germline ends. The CDR3 length is 13 residues. In DNA, the CDR3 is TGTGCCAGCAGCCAAGTACGACGCTATGGCTACACCTTC. Amino acid sequence: CASSQVRRYGYTF. The full variable domain, completed using reference TRBV7-2 and TRBJ1-2, is GAGVSQSPSNKVTEKGKDVELRCDPISGHTALYWYRQSLGQGLEFLIYFQGNSAPDKSGLPSDRFSAERTGGSVSTLTIQRTQQEDSAVYLCASSQVRRYGYTFGSGTRLTVV.

This chain uses TRBV6-5 with TRBJ2-2; TRBD1 agrees at 7 bases. From germline, CDR1 is MNHEY and CDR2 SVGAGI. This CDR3 spans 14 amino acids. The trim removed 10 bases at V and 4 bases at J, leaving 9 bases unmatched. CDR3 loop: CAISRTGATGELFF. The CDR3 DNA reads as TGTGCCATTTCAAGAACAGGGGCCACCGGGGAGCTGTTTTTT.

The chain employs TRBV29-1 and TRBJ1-1, with D perhaps TRBD1 (5 bases). Trimming stripped 3 bases from V and 4 bases from J, with 12 bases between. CDR1 and CDR2 from the germline V gene are SQVTM and ANQGSEA. CDR3 size: 13 residues. The chain's CDR3 is CSVEASGITEAFF. CDR3 nucleotides: TGCAGCGTTGAGGCCTCAGGGATCACTGAAGCTTTCTTT.